Each of the 10 T cell receptor beta chains below was sequenced from the same sample in a study of shared clonotypes between healthy human individuals. Assay used: immunoSEQ multiplex PCR; TCRdb lists only in-frame clones, some missing. The sample shows 2 million to 3 million clones, under 95% of them seen only once. The sequencing input was naive CD4+ T cells from PBMCs. Subset given: CD45RA+ positively selected. Every receptor here comes from a young man in good health. Some clones in this sample may be carry-over from other donors' samples.

This clone appeared a few times. The V and J genes are TRBV18 and TRBJ1-1; weak D call: TRBD1 (5 bases). The V end was cut by 6 bases, the J end by 7 bases, with 21 bases between. CDR1 KGHSH and CDR2 LQKENI come from the germline V gene. This CDR3 has 15 amino acids. The CDR3 DNA follows: TGTGCCAGCTCCCAACAGGTGTGGGGAGGGAATGAAGCTTTCTTT. Translation: CASSQQVWGGNEAFF.

The chain carries TRBV10-3 and TRBJ2-3; 9 bases are shared with TRBD1. Germline V gene data show CDR1 as ENHRY and CDR2 as SYGVKD. The CDR3 loop spans 17 amino acids. Trimming cost V 0 bases and J 1 base; bases outside gene matches: 5. The DNA for the CDR3 is TGTGCCATCAGTGAGTCCGTAACAGGGGGCGGCACAGATACGCAGTATTTT. It encodes CAISESVTGGGTDTQYF.

The genes are TRBV19 and TRBJ1-2, with D unresolved. This CDR3 comprises 14 residues. Germline V gene sequence: CDR1 LNHDA, CDR2 SQIVND (reference sequence). V was clipped by 5 bases and J by 4 bases, with 14 bases between them. In DNA form, the CDR3 reads TGTGCCAGTAGTCCCCTCGAGAGATCCTATGGCTACACCTTC. Protein product: CASSPLERSYGYTF.

The CDR3 here is CASSSPHPNEKLFF. The CDR3 DNA reads TGTGCCAGCAGCTCCCCACACCCTAATGAAAAACTGTTTTTT. The chain uses TRBV7-9 and TRBJ1-4, with D unclear. This CDR3 spans 14 amino acids. Germline loops: CDR1 SEHNR, CDR2 FQNEAQ (reference sequence). V was clipped by 4 bases and J by 3 bases, with 9 bases between them.

The chain combines TRBV30 with TRBJ1-2; possibly TRBD1 for D (5 bases). V gave up 3 bases and J gave up 4 bases, with 15 bases separating them. The CDR3 runs 14 residues. The germline V gene encodes CDR1 GTSNPN and CDR2 SVGIG (reference sequence). This CDR3 reads CAWSAGGSSYGYTF. As DNA, the CDR3 is TGTGCCTGGAGCGCTGGGGGAAGCAGCTATGGCTACACCTTC.

The rearrangement joins TRBV28 to TRBJ2-6; D ambiguous. Germline V gene lookup returns CDR1 MDHEN and CDR2 SYDVKM. V lost 7 bases to trimming and J lost 3 bases, with 10 bases between them. There are 14 residues in the CDR3. Here the CDR3 reads CASINRVGANVLTF. The CDR3 coding sequence is TGTGCCAGCATTAATCGGGTTGGGGCCAACGTCCTGACTTTC.

The chain carries TRBV18 and TRBJ2-6; no clear D. Trimming removed 3 bases at V and 4 bases at J, with 13 bases between. Germline V gene lookup returns CDR1 KGHSH and CDR2 LQKENI. This CDR3 spans 16 amino acids. The CDR3 DNA is TGTGCCAGCTCACCCGGACCGCCTAGGGGGGCCAACGTCCTGACTTTC. This gives the protein CASSPGPPRGANVLTF.

This chain uses TRBV2 with TRBJ2-7, with TRBD1 matching over 8 bases. Germline V gene data show CDR1 as SNHLY and CDR2 as FYNNEI. The CDR3 totals 12 residues. Trimming took 4 bases from V and 7 from J; bases not matched to a gene: 3. Here the CDR3 DNA reads TGTGCCAGCAGTGGGACAGGGAATGAGCAGTACTTC. Amino acids: CASSGTGNEQYF.

The gene calls are TRBV5-1 and TRBJ1-5, with D maybe TRBD1 (6 bases). V dropped 0 bases and J dropped 6 bases, with 19 bases sitting between them. The CDR3 spans 17 residues. Germline assignment: CDR1 SGHRS and CDR2 YFSETQ. The DNA of the CDR3 is TGCGCCAGCAGCTTGGGCCCCGAGTCGGGGGCCGTTCAGCCCCAGCATTTT. This encodes CASSLGPESGAVQPQHF.

The chain combines TRBV10-3 with TRBJ2-1; 13 nucleotides line up with TRBD2. From germline, CDR1 is ENHRY and CDR2 SYGVKD. The length of the CDR3 is 15 residues. V gave up 6 bases and J gave up 3 bases; unmatched junction bases: 2. The CDR3 DNA follows: TGTGCCATCAGGGGGACTAGCGGGAACTACAATGAGCAGTTCTTC. Amino acid sequence: CAIRGTSGNYNEQFF.